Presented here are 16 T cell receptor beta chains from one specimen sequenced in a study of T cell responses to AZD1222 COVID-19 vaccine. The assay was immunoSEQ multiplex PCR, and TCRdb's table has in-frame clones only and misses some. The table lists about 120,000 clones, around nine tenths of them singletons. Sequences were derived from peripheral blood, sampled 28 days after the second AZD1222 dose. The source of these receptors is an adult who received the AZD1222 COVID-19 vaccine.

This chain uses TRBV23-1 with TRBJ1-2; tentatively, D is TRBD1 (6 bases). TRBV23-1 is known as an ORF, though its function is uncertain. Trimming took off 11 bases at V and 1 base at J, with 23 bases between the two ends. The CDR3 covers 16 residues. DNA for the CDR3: TGCGCCCAAAGAGGGGGTTTAAGGTGGAATAACTATGGCTACACCTTC. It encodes CAQRGGLRWNNYGYTF.

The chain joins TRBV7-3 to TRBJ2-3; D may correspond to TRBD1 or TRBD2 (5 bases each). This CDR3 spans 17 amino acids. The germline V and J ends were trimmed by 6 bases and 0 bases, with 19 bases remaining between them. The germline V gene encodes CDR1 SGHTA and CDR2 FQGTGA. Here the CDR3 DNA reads TGTGCCAGCAGTGACCGCCGGGACGCAACTAGCACAGATACGCAGTATTTT. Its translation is CASSDRRDATSTDTQYF.

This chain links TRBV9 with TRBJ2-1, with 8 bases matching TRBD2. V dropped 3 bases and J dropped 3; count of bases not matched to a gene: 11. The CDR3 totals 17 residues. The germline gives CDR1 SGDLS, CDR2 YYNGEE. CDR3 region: CASSAREWSGSYNEQFF. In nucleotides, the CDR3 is TGTGCCAGCAGCGCAAGGGAGTGGAGCGGGAGCTACAATGAGCAGTTCTTC.

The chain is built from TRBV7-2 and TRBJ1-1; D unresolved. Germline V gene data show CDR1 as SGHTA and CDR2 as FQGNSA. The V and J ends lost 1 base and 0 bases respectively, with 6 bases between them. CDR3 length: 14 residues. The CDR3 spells CASSLGRVNTEAFF. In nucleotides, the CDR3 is TGTGCCAGCAGCTTAGGGCGCGTGAACACTGAAGCTTTCTTT.

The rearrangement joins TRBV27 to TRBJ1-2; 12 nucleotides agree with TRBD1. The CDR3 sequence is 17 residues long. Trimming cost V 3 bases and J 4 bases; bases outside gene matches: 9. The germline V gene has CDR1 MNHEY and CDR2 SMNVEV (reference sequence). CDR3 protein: CASSLYGDRGRGYGYTF. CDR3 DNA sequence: TGTGCCAGCAGTTTGTATGGGGACAGGGGGCGCGGCTATGGCTACACCTTC.

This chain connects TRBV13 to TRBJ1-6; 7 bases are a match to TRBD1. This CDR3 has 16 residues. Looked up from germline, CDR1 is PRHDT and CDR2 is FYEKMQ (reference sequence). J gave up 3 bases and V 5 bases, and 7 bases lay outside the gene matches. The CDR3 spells CASSGTGQFYNSPLHF. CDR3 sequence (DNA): TGTGCCAGCAGCGGAACGGGACAGTTCTATAATTCACCCCTCCACTTT.

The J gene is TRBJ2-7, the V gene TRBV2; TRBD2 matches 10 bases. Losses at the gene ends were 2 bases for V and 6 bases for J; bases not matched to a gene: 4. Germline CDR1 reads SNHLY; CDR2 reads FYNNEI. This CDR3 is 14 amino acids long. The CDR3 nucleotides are TGTGCCAGCAGTGAATTGGAGCGGGAGGGCGAGCAGTACTTC. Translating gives CASSELEREGEQYF.

CDR3 nucleotides: TGTGCCAGCTCACCACCGGGACGGGATGAGCAGTTCTTC. As protein: CASSPPGRDEQFF. The gene calls are TRBV18 and TRBJ2-1; TRBD1 or TRBD2 may be the D gene (5 bases each). This CDR3 contains 13 residues. Germline V gene data show CDR1 as KGHSH and CDR2 as LQKENI. V lost 0 bases to trimming and J lost 8 bases, with 8 bases between them.

CDR3 sequence reads: CASSISPGTPSPLHF. CDR3 DNA sequence: TGTGCCAGTAGTATAAGCCCCGGGACACCTTCACCCCTCCACTTT. The rearrangement joins TRBV19 to TRBJ1-6, with D maybe TRBD1 (6 bases). The CDR3 length is 15 residues. Germline CDR1 is LNHDA and CDR2 is SQIVND (reference sequence). Trimming cost V 2 bases and J 9 bases, with 14 bases left between them.

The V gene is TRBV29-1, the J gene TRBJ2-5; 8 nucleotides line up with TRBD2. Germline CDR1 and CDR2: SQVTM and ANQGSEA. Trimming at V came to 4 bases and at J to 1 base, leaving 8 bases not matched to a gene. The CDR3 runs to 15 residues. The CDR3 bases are TGCAGCGTTGGGAGGTTCCTAGCGGGCCAAGAGACCCAGTACTTC. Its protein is CSVGRFLAGQETQYF.

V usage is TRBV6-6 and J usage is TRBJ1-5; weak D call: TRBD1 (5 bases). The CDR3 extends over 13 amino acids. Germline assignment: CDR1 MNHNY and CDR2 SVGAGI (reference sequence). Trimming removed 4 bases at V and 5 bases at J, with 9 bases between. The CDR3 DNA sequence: TGTGCCAGCAGTTTCCCAGGGTATCAGCCCCAGCATTTT. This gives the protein CASSFPGYQPQHF.

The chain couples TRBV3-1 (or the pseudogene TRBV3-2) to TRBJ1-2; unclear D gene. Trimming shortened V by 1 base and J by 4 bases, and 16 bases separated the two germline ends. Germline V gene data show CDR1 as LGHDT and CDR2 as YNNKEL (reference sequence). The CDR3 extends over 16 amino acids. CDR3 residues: CASSQGDPLWSYGYTF. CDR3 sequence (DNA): TGTGCCAGCAGCCAAGGAGACCCCTTATGGAGCTATGGCTACACCTTC.

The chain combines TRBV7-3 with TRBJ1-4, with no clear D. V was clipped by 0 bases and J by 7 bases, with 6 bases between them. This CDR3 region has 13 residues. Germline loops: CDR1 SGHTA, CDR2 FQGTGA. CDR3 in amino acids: CASSLTSSEKLFF. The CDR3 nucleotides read TGTGCCAGCAGCTTAACCTCATCTGAAAAACTGTTTTTT.

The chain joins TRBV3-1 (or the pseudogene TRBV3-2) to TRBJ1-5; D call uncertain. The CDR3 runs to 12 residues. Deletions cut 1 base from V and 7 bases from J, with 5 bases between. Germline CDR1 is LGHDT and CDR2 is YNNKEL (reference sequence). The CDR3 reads CASSQGEQPQHF. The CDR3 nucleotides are TGTGCCAGCAGCCAAGGAGAGCAGCCCCAGCATTTT.

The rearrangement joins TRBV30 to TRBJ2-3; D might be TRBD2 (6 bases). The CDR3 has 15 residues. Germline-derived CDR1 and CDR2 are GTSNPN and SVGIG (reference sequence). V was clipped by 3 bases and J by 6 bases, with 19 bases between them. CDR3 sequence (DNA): TGTGCCTGGAGCCGTGGGACTCCACGAGCCGATACGCAGTATTTT. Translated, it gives CAWSRGTPRADTQYF.

The CDR3 is CASSQVPASNEQFF. CDR3 bases: TGCGCCAGCAGCCAAGTGCCAGCTAGTAATGAGCAGTTCTTC. V and J are TRBV4-1 and TRBJ2-1; the D is unclear. The CDR3 runs 14 residues. V gave up 1 base and J gave up 7 bases, with 11 bases separating them. Germline CDR1 and CDR2: MGHRA and YSYEKL.